These 18 T cell receptor beta chains were all obtained from the same sample, sequenced in a study of blood T cell repertoires in COVID-19. Sequencing was performed with immunoSEQ multiplex PCR; in TCRdb, only in-frame clones are kept and a portion is missing. The sample has almost 55,000 clones; 90% are singletons. The sequenced sample consisted of peripheral blood. The receptor source for this set is a middle-aged woman with active COVID-19.

CDR3 sequence reads: CASSYRDRGNEQFF. CDR3 coding DNA: TGTGCCAGCAGTTACCGGGACAGGGGAAATGAGCAGTTCTTC. V gene TRBV6-6 combines with J gene TRBJ2-1, with 10 bases aligning to TRBD1. The CDR3 consists of 14 residues. V trimming: 2 bases; J trimming: 7 bases; junction bases outside the gene matches: 2. In germline, CDR1 is MNHNY, CDR2 SVGAGI (reference sequence).

The chain carries TRBV7-2 and TRBJ1-5; TRBD1 agrees at 9 bases. Germline-derived CDR1 and CDR2 are SGHTA and FQGNSA. This CDR3 spans 16 amino acids. Trimming took 5 bases from V and 0 from J; bases not matched to a gene: 5. In DNA, the CDR3 is TGTGCCAGCAGCCCACAGGGGGCTCCTAGCAATCAGCCCCAGCATTTT. Amino acid sequence: CASSPQGAPSNQPQHF.

A single count supports this clone. This chain connects TRBV7-2 to TRBJ1-5; D is ambiguous. The length of the CDR3 is 13 residues. Between the trimmed V and J ends, which lost 1 base and 7 bases, there was a span of 8 bases. Germline V gene sequence: CDR1 SGHTA, CDR2 FQGNSA. The chain's CDR3 is CASSLDSRQPQHF. In DNA form, the CDR3 reads TGTGCCAGCAGCTTAGACAGCAGGCAGCCCCAGCATTTT. Supplemented by reference TRBV7-2 and TRBJ1-5, the full variable domain reads GAGVSQSPSNKVTEKGKDVELRCDPISGHTALYWYRQSLGQGLEFLIYFQGNSAPDKSGLPSDRFSAERTGGSVSTLTIQRTQQEDSAVYLCASSLDSRQPQHFGDGTRLSIL.

The chain employs TRBV5-1 and TRBJ1-2, with D hard to call. The germline V gene encodes CDR1 SGHRS and CDR2 YFSETQ. This CDR3 spans 14 amino acids. The ends were cut back, 1 base at V and 6 bases at J, with 13 bases in the middle. The chain's CDR3 is CASSLQVTSNGYTF. In DNA form, the CDR3 reads TGCGCCAGCAGCTTGCAAGTGACAAGTAATGGCTACACCTTC.

The chain uses TRBV11-3 and TRBJ2-5; 9 nucleotides agree with TRBD1. This CDR3 comprises 15 residues. With V trimmed by 4 bases and J by 5 bases, 8 bases remained unmatched. The germline gives CDR1 SGHNT, CDR2 YENEEA. This CDR3 is CASSSSDRGWETQYF. In DNA, the CDR3 is TGTGCCAGCAGCTCTAGCGACAGGGGGTGGGAGACCCAGTACTTC.

This chain connects TRBV7-9 to TRBJ2-2; 7 bases are a match to TRBD2. Germline CDR1 and CDR2: SEHNR and FQNEAQ (reference sequence). The CDR3 has 15 residues. The junction had 4 bases not matched to a gene; V was cut back by 5 bases and J by 1 base. DNA for the CDR3: TGTGCCAGCAGCCGCGGGGGTTGGAACACCGGGGAGCTGTTTTTT. Its translation is CASSRGGWNTGELFF.

J is TRBJ2-3 and V is TRBV14; D might be TRBD1 (5 bases). Looked up from germline, CDR1 is SGHDN and CDR2 is FVKESK. The CDR3 sequence is 13 residues long. The V gene lost 4 bases and the J gene lost 4 bases, with 9 bases spanning the gap. CDR3 sequence reads: CASSRQGADTQYF. The CDR3 bases are TGTGCCAGCAGCCGGCAGGGCGCAGATACGCAGTATTTT.

The rearrangement uses TRBV9 and TRBJ2-1, with D perhaps matching TRBD2 (5 bases). Germline values: CDR1 SGDLS, CDR2 YYNGEE. The CDR3 is 15 amino acids. V was clipped by 4 bases and J by 4 bases, with 15 bases between them. The CDR3 loop is CASSPSGVLYNEQFF. Here the CDR3 DNA reads TGTGCCAGCAGCCCCAGCGGAGTTCTTTACAATGAGCAGTTCTTC. The full variable domain, rest sourced from reference TRBV9 and TRBJ2-1, is DSGVTQTPKHLITATGQRVTLRCSPRSGDLSVYWYQQSLDQGLQFLIQYYNGEERAKGNILERFSAQQFPDLHSELNLSSLELGDSALYFCASSPSGVLYNEQFFGPGTRLTVL.

The chain employs TRBV7-5 and TRBJ2-3; TRBD2 is the table's D call, not checked against the DNA. TRBV7-5 is a recognized pseudogene. The CDR3 covers 18 residues. The CDR3 coding sequence is TGTGCCAGAAGTTTTAGGACTAGCGGGGGGCCTAGCACAGATACGCAGTATTTT. This codes for CARSFRTSGGPSTDTQYF.

The V and J genes are TRBV4-2 and TRBJ2-5, with 10 bases matching TRBD2. With V trimmed by 0 bases and J by 6 bases, 7 bases remained unmatched. There are 16 residues in the CDR3. Looked up from germline, CDR1 is LGHNA and CDR2 is YNFKEQ. The CDR3: CASSQDQAGGHKTQYF. The CDR3, as DNA: TGTGCCAGCAGCCAAGATCAAGCGGGGGGGCATAAGACCCAGTACTTC.

V usage is TRBV9 and J usage is TRBJ2-1; 7 nucleotides align to TRBD1. The CDR3 consists of 16 residues. CDR1 and CDR2 (germline): SGDLS, YYNGEE. V trimming: 3 bases; J trimming: 0 bases; junction bases outside the gene matches: 6. The CDR3 DNA follows: TGTGCCAGCAGCGGGCGACAGGGAAGCTCCTACAATGAGCAGTTCTTC. It specifies CASSGRQGSSYNEQFF.

To note about this clone: At one of its ends the junction is not consistent with the germline gene, which may arise from a read error. The genes are TRBV7-7 and TRBJ1-5; no reliable D call. The CDR3 length is 13 residues. CDR1 is SSHAT, CDR2 FNYEAQ, per germline (reference sequence). The CDR3 loop reads CASSLSPNQPQHF. Written as DNA, the CDR3 is TGTGCTAGCAGCTTATCCCCAAATCAGCCCCAGCATTTT.

This chain joins TRBV4-2 and TRBJ2-5; 11 nucleotides match TRBD1. CDR1 is LGHNA and CDR2 is YNFKEQ in the germline V gene. This CDR3 spans 22 amino acids. V shed 0 bases, J shed 0 bases, and the junction held 18 bases outside the gene matches. This chain's CDR3 is CASSQDIQGQGVSALYQETQYF. CDR3 in DNA: TGTGCCAGCAGCCAAGATATCCAGGGACAGGGGGTGTCGGCCTTGTACCAAGAGACCCAGTACTTC.

The V gene is TRBV10-3, the J gene TRBJ2-2; D is ambiguous. The germline gives CDR1 ENHRY, CDR2 SYGVKD. Trimming left V 7 bases short and J 5 bases short, with 11 bases between. This CDR3 is built from 13 residues. The CDR3 DNA follows: TGTGCCATCACCGAAGAGCAAACCGGGGAGCTGTTTTTT. It codes for CAITEEQTGELFF.

The table lists this clone with a few counts. V usage is TRBV6-2 or TRBV6-3 and J usage is TRBJ2-7, with D perhaps TRBD1 (6 bases). Germline CDR1 is MNHEY and CDR2 is SVGEGT. The CDR3 spans 13 residues. V was pared by 4 bases and J by 3 bases, with 10 bases between. The CDR3 DNA reads TGTGCCAGCAGTTTCGGACAGCTCTACGAGCAGTACTTC. As protein: CASSFGQLYEQYF.

V and J are TRBV5-6 and TRBJ1-1; D not certain. Germline values: CDR1 SGHDT, CDR2 YYEEEE. The CDR3 extends over 15 amino acids. The ends were cut back, 0 bases at V and 1 base at J, with 10 bases in the middle. The CDR3 DNA reads as TGTGCCAGCAGCTTGGCGAACGCAGAGAACACTGAAGCTTTCTTT. It is translated as CASSLANAENTEAFF.

The rearrangement links TRBV19 to TRBJ2-6; D is uncertain. Germline CDR1 reads LNHDA; CDR2 reads SQIVND (reference sequence). The CDR3 loop spans 17 amino acids. Trimming removed 5 bases at V and 0 bases at J, with 14 bases between. CDR3 coding DNA: TGTGCCAGTAGTCCCAGGCGCAGGAACTCTGGGGCCAACGTCCTGACTTTC. Translating it yields CASSPRRRNSGANVLTF.

This chain uses TRBV19 with TRBJ1-6, with 7 bases fitting TRBD1. This CDR3 contains 14 residues. V lost 4 bases and J lost 11; bases outside the gene matches: 8. The germline V gene has CDR1 LNHDA and CDR2 SQIVND (reference sequence). CDR3 nucleotide sequence: TGTGCCAGTAGTAGGGAGACAGGGCGGACACCCCTCCACTTT. This encodes CASSRETGRTPLHF.